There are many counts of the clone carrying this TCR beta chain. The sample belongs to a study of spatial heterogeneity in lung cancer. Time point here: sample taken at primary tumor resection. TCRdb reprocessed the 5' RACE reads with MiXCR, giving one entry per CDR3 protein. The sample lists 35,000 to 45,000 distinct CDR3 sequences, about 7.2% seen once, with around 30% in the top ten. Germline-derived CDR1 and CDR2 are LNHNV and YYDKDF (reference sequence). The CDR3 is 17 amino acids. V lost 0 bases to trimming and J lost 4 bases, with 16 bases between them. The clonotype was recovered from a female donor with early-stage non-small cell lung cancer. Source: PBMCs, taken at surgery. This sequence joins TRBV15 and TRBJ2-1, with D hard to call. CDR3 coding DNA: TGTGCCACCAGCAGAGATCTTGCCTGGACGGAATACAATGAGCAGTTCTTC. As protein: CATSRDLAWTEYNEQFF.